The 14 T cell receptor beta chains presented below share a single source sample, sequenced in a study of spatial heterogeneity in lung cancer. From the 5' RACE reads, TCRdb called clonotypes with MiXCR, one entry per CDR3 protein. The data show under 15,000 distinct CDR3 sequences, more than 13% seen once. Time point here: sample taken at primary tumor resection. Frozen PBMC, nontumor lung or tumor provided whole RNA, which was sequenced unsorted. Sequenced material: PBMCs, taken at surgery. The receptors stem from a female donor with early-stage non-small cell lung cancer.

This clonotype was observed at least ten times. Germline is not matched at one junction end, which may reflect a read error. The V gene is TRBV10-1, the J gene TRBJ2-3; a possible D gene is TRBD2 (5 bases). Germline V gives CDR1 WNHNN, CDR2 SYGVQD (reference sequence). This CDR3 is 14 amino acids long. DNA of the CDR3: TGCGCCAGCAGTGAGTCGACTGACCGGGATACGCAGTTTTTT. Encoded protein: CASSESTDRDTQFF.

V is TRBV4-1 and J is TRBJ2-5; 9 nucleotides align to TRBD2. The CDR3 sequence is 16 residues long. The germline V gene encodes CDR1 MGHRA and CDR2 YSYEKL. V was clipped by 0 bases and J by 7 bases; unmatched bases: 9. This CDR3 reads CASSQESGGPLATQYF. CDR3 DNA sequence: TGCGCCAGCAGCCAAGAAAGCGGGGGGCCCCTAGCGACCCAGTACTTC.

Many counts were recorded for this clonotype. The chain has TRBV6-5 and TRBJ2-2, with no clear D. The CDR3 runs 15 residues. Germline loops: CDR1 MNHEY, CDR2 SVGAGI. V was trimmed by 2 bases and J by 5 bases, leaving 12 bases between them. The CDR3 is CASSYSRLGTGELFF. The CDR3 coding sequence is TGTGCCAGCAGTTACAGCCGACTTGGGACCGGGGAGCTGTTTTTT.

This clonotype was counted between two and nine times. The chain carries TRBV6-1 and TRBJ1-2, with D tentatively TRBD1 (5 bases). This CDR3 is 12 amino acids long. Germline V gene lookup returns CDR1 MNHNS and CDR2 SASEGT. Trimming removed 5 bases from V and 3 bases from J, with 7 bases in between. The CDR3 nucleotides read TGTGCCAGCAGTCGGGGCTACTATGGCTACACCTTC. It codes for CASSRGYYGYTF.

There are many counts of this clonotype. The chain couples TRBV29-1 to TRBJ2-1; 7 nucleotides match TRBD2. The germline V gene encodes CDR1 SQVTM and CDR2 ANQGSEA. The CDR3 contains 14 residues. V lost 6 bases to trimming and J lost 0 bases; unmatched junction nucleotides: 5. The CDR3 DNA is TGCAGCGTCCAAGCGGGACGCTCCTACAATGAGCAGTTCTTC. It encodes CSVQAGRSYNEQFF.

By proportion, this clonotype is medium-sized. The J gene is TRBJ2-7, the V gene TRBV28; tentative D call: TRBD2 (6 bases). V was clipped by 5 bases and J by 4 bases, with 21 bases between them. Germline assignment: CDR1 MDHEN and CDR2 SYDVKM. The CDR3 sequence is 16 residues long. CDR3 sequence (DNA): TGTGCCAGCAGTACCCCGGGAGCACCGAATGGATACGAGCAGTACTTC. Residues: CASSTPGAPNGYEQYF. The complete variable domain, with remaining parts taken from reference TRBV28 and TRBJ2-7, reads DVKVTQSSRYLVKRTGEKVFLECVQDMDHENMFWYRQDPGLGLRLIYFSYDVKMKEKGDIPEGYSVSREKKERFSLILESASTNQTSMYLCASSTPGAPNGYEQYFGPGTRLTVT.

This clonotype is deemed medium-sized. This sequence joins TRBV10-3 and TRBJ2-5; 10 bases map to TRBD2. Losses at the gene ends were 3 bases for V and 6 bases for J; bases not matched to a gene: 7. This CDR3 is 15 amino acids long. Germline lookup yields CDR1 ENHRY and CDR2 SYGVKD. The CDR3 protein is CAISDSSGSPKTQYF. For the CDR3, the DNA is TGTGCCATCAGTGATTCTAGCGGGAGCCCGAAGACCCAGTACTTC.

The CDR3 region is CASSGAGELFF. In DNA, the CDR3 is TGCGCCAGCAGCGGGGCCGGGGAGCTGTTTTTT. The chain links TRBV5-1 to TRBJ2-2; no definite D call. From germline, CDR1 is SGHRS and CDR2 YFSETQ. Trimming shortened V by 4 bases and J by 6 bases, and 4 bases separated the two germline ends. CDR3 length: 11 residues.

The gene calls are TRBV3-1 and TRBJ2-3; D might be TRBD1 (5 bases). CDR1 and CDR2 from the germline V gene are LGHDT and YNNKEL (reference sequence). The germline V and J ends were trimmed by 1 base and 1 base, with 9 bases remaining between them. This CDR3 contains 15 residues. The DNA for the CDR3 is TGTGCCAGCAGCCAAGTTCAGGGTCGCACAGATACGCAGTATTTT. Encoded protein: CASSQVQGRTDTQYF.

By share, this clonotype counts as medium-sized. The chain has TRBV7-9 and TRBJ1-3, with unresolved D. Trimming stripped 3 bases from V and 3 bases from J, with 0 bases between. Looked up from germline, CDR1 is SEHNR and CDR2 is FQNEAQ (reference sequence). The CDR3 length is 11 residues. CDR3 in DNA: TGTGCCAGCAGCTTTGGAAACACCATATATTTT. This translates into CASSFGNTIYF.

This clonotype was recorded many times. The rearrangement uses TRBV11-2 and TRBJ2-7, with D perhaps being TRBD1 or TRBD2 (5 bases each). CDR1 and CDR2 from the germline V gene are SGHAT and FQNNGV. V gave up 5 bases and J gave up 6 bases, with 17 bases separating them. CDR3 size: 14 residues. The CDR3 nucleotides are TGTGCCAGCAGCCAAACTGGGACCCTCGGCGAGCAGTACTTC. Amino acids: CASSQTGTLGEQYF.

The sample holds many counts of this clonotype. The chain carries TRBV20-1 and TRBJ2-5, with D tentatively TRBD2 (5 bases). This CDR3 spans 11 amino acids. Germline V lookup: CDR1 DFQATT, CDR2 SNEGSKA (reference sequence). With 5 bases removed from V and 2 bases from J, the gap between germline ends came to 6 bases. As DNA, the CDR3 is TGCAGTGCTGGAGGACAAGAGACCCAGTACTTC. As protein: CSAGGQETQYF.

This clonotype was detected many times. This sequence joins TRBV6-2 or TRBV6-3 and TRBJ1-5; 10 nucleotides match TRBD1. CDR1 is MNHEY, CDR2 SVGEGT, per germline. J was trimmed by 5 bases and V by 6 bases; bases with no gene match: 1. This CDR3 region has 13 residues. The CDR3 spells CASRGQGYQPQHF. The CDR3 coding sequence is TGTGCCAGCAGGGGACAGGGGTATCAGCCCCAGCATTTT.

By sample fraction, this clonotype is medium-sized. V usage is TRBV7-9 and J usage is TRBJ2-5; no clear D gene. Looked up from germline, CDR1 is SEHNR and CDR2 is FQNEAQ (reference sequence). The CDR3 totals 14 residues. Trimming cost V 2 bases and J 3 bases, with 10 bases left between them. As DNA, the CDR3 is TGTGCCAGCAGCTTACCCTCTGGGGAAGAGACCCAGTACTTC. Amino acids: CASSLPSGEETQYF.